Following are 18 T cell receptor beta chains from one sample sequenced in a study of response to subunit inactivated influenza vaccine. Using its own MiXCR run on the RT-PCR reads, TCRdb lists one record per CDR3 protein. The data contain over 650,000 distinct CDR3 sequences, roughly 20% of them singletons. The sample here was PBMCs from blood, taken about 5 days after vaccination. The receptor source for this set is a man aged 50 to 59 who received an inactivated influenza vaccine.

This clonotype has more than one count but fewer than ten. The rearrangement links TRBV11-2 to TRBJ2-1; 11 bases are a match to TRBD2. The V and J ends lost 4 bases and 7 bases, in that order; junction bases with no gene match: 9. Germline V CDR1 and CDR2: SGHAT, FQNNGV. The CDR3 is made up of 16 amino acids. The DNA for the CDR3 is TGTGCCAGCAGCTCACAGCGAACTAGCGGGAGAAATGAGCAGTTCTTC. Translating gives CASSSQRTSGRNEQFF.

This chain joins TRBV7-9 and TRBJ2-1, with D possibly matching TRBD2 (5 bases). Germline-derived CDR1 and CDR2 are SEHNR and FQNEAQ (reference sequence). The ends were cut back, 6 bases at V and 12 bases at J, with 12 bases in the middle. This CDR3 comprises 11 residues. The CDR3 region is CASSTTEGQFF. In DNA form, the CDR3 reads TGTGCCAGCAGTACCACAGAGGGGCAGTTCTTC.

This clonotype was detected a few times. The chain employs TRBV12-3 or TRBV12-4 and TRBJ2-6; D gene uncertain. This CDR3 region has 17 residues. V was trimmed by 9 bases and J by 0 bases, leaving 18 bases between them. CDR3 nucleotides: TGTGCCAGTCATTTGGGTAGGGCAGCCTCTGGGGCCAACGTCCTGACTTTC. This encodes CASHLGRAASGANVLTF.

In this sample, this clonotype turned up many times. This CDR3 is CAIRSGNEQFF. The CDR3 DNA is TGTGCCATCCGAAGCGGGAATGAGCAGTTCTTC. The J gene is TRBJ2-1, the V gene TRBV10-3, with D perhaps TRBD2 (6 bases). CDR1 and CDR2 (germline): ENHRY, SYGVKD. V lost 8 bases and J lost 7, with 9 bases in between. The CDR3 has 11 residues.

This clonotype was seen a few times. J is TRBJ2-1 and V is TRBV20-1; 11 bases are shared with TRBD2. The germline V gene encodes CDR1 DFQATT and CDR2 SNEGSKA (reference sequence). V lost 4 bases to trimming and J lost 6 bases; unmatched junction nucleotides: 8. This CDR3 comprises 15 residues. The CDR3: CSATSPGLAANEQFF. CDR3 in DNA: TGCAGTGCTACCTCACCGGGACTAGCGGCCAATGAGCAGTTCTTC.

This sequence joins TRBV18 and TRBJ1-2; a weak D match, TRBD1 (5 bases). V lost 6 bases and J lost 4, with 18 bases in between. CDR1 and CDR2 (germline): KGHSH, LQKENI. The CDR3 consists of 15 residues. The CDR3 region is CASSADVGEGYGYTF. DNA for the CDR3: TGTGCCAGCTCGGCGGACGTGGGGGAAGGCTATGGCTACACCTTC.

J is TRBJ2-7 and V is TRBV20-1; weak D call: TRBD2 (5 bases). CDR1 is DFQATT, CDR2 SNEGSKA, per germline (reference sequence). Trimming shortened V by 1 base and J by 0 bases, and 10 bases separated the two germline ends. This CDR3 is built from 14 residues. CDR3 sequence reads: CSARASEGSYEQYF. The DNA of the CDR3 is TGCAGTGCTAGAGCGTCAGAGGGCTCCTACGAGCAGTACTTC.

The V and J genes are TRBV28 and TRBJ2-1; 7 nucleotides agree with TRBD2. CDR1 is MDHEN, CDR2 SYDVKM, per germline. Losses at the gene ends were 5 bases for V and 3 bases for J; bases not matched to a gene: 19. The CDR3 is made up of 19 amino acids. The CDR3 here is CASSLEGTTTWGVYNEQFF. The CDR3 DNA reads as TGTGCCAGCAGTCTAGAGGGGACTACCACCTGGGGGGTCTACAATGAGCAGTTCTTC.

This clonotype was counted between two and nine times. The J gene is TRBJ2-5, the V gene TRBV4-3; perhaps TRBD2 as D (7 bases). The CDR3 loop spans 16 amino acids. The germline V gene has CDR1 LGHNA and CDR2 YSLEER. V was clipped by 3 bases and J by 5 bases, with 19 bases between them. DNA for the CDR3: TGCGCCAGCAGCCAGAGGGGGAGCGGGGTCGGGGAGACCCAGTACTTC. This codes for CASSQRGSGVGETQYF.

The CDR3 is CASSPRTDYNEQFF. Here the CDR3 DNA reads TGTGCCAGCAGCCCCCGGACAGACTACAATGAGCAGTTCTTC. This chain joins TRBV9 and TRBJ2-1; D might be TRBD1 (6 bases). The CDR3 is made up of 14 amino acids. Trimming shortened V by 4 bases and J by 3 bases, and 11 bases separated the two germline ends. The germline gives CDR1 SGDLS, CDR2 YYNGEE.

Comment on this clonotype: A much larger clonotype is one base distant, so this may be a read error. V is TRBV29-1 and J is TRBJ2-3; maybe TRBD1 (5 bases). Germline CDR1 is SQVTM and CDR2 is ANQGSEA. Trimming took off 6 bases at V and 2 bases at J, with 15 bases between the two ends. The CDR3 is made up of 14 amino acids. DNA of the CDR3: TGCAGCGTGTTTTTGGGGCGGCTCACAGATACGCAGTATTTT. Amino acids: CSVFLGRLTDTQYF.

The CDR3 sequence: CASSLAGEEYNEQFF. The CDR3 DNA reads TGTGCCAGCAGTTTAGCGGGAGAGGAGTACAATGAGCAGTTCTTC. V is TRBV27 and J is TRBJ2-1, with 7 positions matching TRBD2. V was clipped by 2 bases and J by 4 bases; unmatched bases: 5. Germline V lookup: CDR1 MNHEY, CDR2 SMNVEV (reference sequence). CDR3 size: 15 residues.

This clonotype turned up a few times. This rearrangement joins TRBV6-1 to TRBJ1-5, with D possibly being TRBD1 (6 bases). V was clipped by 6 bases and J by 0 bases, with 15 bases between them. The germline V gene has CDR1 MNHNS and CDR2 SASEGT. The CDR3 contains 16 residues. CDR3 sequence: CASSAGQKNSNQPQHF. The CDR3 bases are TGTGCCAGCAGCGCCGGACAGAAAAATAGCAATCAGCCCCAGCATTTT.

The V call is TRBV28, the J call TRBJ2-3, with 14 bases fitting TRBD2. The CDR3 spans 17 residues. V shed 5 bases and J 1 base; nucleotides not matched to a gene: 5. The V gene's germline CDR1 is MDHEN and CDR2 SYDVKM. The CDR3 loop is CASSRLAGGRGTDTQYF. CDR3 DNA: TGTGCCAGCAGTCGACTAGCGGGAGGGCGGGGCACAGATACGCAGTATTTT.

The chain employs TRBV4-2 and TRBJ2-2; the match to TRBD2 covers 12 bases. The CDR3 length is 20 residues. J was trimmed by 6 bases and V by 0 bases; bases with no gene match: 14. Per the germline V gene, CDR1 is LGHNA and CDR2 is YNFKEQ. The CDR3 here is CASSQDRGASGRVGAGELFF. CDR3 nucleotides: TGTGCCAGCAGCCAAGATCGGGGTGCTAGCGGGAGGGTCGGGGCCGGGGAGCTGTTTTTT.

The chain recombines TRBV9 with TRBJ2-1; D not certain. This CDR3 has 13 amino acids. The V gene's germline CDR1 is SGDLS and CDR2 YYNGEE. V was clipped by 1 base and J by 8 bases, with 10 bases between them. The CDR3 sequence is CASSVIHGHEQFF. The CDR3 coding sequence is TGTGCCAGCAGCGTAATCCACGGGCATGAGCAGTTCTTC. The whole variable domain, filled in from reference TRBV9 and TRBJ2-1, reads DSGVTQTPKHLITATGQRVTLRCSPRSGDLSVYWYQQSLDQGLQFLIQYYNGEERAKGNILERFSAQQFPDLHSELNLSSLELGDSALYFCASSVIHGHEQFFGPGTRLTVL.

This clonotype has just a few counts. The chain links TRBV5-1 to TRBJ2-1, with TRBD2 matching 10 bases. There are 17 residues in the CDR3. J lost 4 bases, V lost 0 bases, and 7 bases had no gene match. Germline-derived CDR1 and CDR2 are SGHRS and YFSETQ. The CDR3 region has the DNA TGCGCCAGCAGCTTGGCTACAACTAGCGGGGATTACAATGAGCAGTTCTTC. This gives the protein CASSLATTSGDYNEQFF.

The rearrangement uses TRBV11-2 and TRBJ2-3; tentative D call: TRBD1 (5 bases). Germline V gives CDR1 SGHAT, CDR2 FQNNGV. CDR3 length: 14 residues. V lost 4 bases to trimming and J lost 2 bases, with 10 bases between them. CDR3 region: CASSSDRNTDTQYF. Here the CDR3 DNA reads TGTGCCAGCAGCTCAGACAGAAACACAGATACGCAGTATTTT.